What follows is one TCR beta chain and its context. The antigen remains undetermined. The data are from a study of naive CD8 T cells in extremely preterm neonates. Study-wide results and limits: Preterm neonates had significantly lower iChao1 richness than other age groups.

V gave up 1 base and J gave up 6 bases; unmatched junction bases: 3. The germline V gene encodes CDR1 LNHDA and CDR2 SQIVND (reference sequence). There are 15 residues in the CDR3. Profiled with immunoSEQ multiplex PCR; TCRdb holds only in-frame clones, not every one. The sample lists about 4,900 clones, 97% occurring once. Cord blood came from elective full-term cesareans at roughly 35-43 weeks without labor or membrane rupture. The sample taken for sequencing was naive CD8+ T cells from cord blood. This chain uses TRBV19 with TRBJ2-1, with TRBD1 matching 10 bases. The sequence derives from a newborn in good health. The CDR3 DNA reads TGTGCCAGTAGTATAGGGGACAGGGGTCCCAATGAGCAGTTCTTC. It is translated as CASSIGDRGPNEQFF.